The 14 T cell receptor beta chains reported below all come from one sample, sequenced in a study of T cells after somatic rescue of genetic block. Method: immunoSEQ multiplex PCR; TCRdb's copy keeps in-frame clones and lacks some. The sample contains about 15,000 clones, around 70% of which appear only once. The sequenced sample was peripheral blood mononuclear cells (PBMCs). These receptor sequences come from a boy between 10 and 17 years old.

The chain uses TRBV5-6 and TRBJ2-3, with 9 bases aligning to TRBD1. The CDR3 is made up of 15 amino acids. Looked up from germline, CDR1 is SGHDT and CDR2 is YYEEEE. V was pared by 2 bases and J by 2 bases, with 3 bases of the junction left unmatched. The CDR3 protein is CASSFRDRVTDTQYF. CDR3 DNA sequence: TGTGCCAGCAGCTTCCGGGACAGGGTCACAGATACGCAGTATTTT.

A word on this clone: The final CDR3 position lacks the conserved phenylalanine or tryptophan, pointing to a likely read error. The rearrangement joins TRBV6-5 to TRBJ1-2; D unclear. This CDR3 contains 15 residues. The germline gives CDR1 MNHEY, CDR2 SVGAGI. Between the trimmed V and J ends, which lost 11 bases and 4 bases, there was a span of 23 bases. CDR3 nucleotides: TGTGCCCGCACTGATGCGCCGGGTGCTTCCTATGGCTACACCCTC. Translation gives CARTDAPGASYGYTL.

This sequence joins TRBV19 and TRBJ2-7, with 9 bases that match TRBD1. Trimming took 3 bases from V and 3 from J; bases not matched to a gene: 6. CDR1 and CDR2 (germline): LNHDA, SQIVND (reference sequence). The CDR3 extends over 15 amino acids. The CDR3 here is CASSIGGTGFYEQYF. DNA for the CDR3: TGTGCCAGTAGTATTGGTGGGACAGGGTTCTACGAGCAGTACTTC.

The rearrangement links TRBV5-6 to TRBJ2-7, with 8 nucleotides matching TRBD1. After removal of 1 base from V and 0 bases from J, the junction contained 6 bases not matched to a gene. The CDR3 sequence is 16 residues long. Germline lookup yields CDR1 SGHDT and CDR2 YYEEEE. The DNA of the CDR3 is TGTGCCAGCAGCTTGTCAGGGGGCGCCTTCTCCTACGAGCAGTACTTC. This encodes CASSLSGGAFSYEQYF.

V is TRBV6-6 and J is TRBJ1-1, with TRBD1 matching 8 bases. Trimming at V came to 0 bases and at J to 5 bases, leaving 5 bases not matched to a gene. The CDR3 runs 15 residues. Germline V gene data show CDR1 as MNHNY and CDR2 as SVGAGI (reference sequence). CDR3 in DNA: TGTGCCAGCAGTTACTCGACAGGGGAGAATACTGAAGCTTTCTTT. Protein product: CASSYSTGENTEAFF.

This chain links TRBV6-5 with TRBJ1-2; no reliable D call. CDR1 is MNHEY, CDR2 SVGAGI, per germline. The germline V and J ends were trimmed by 4 bases and 2 bases, with 2 bases remaining between them. The CDR3 consists of 11 residues. Here the CDR3 reads CASSSNYGYTF. The CDR3 nucleotides are TGTGCCAGCAGTTCAAACTATGGCTACACCTTC.

The rearrangement joins TRBV29-1 to TRBJ1-1; D is possibly TRBD1 (5 bases). Germline CDR1 and CDR2: SQVTM and ANQGSEA. This CDR3 comprises 15 residues. V was shortened by 6 bases and J by 0 bases, with 17 bases between the two germline ends. This CDR3 reads CSVSKGAGLNTEAFF. The DNA of the CDR3 is TGCAGCGTCTCGAAAGGGGCAGGACTGAACACTGAAGCTTTCTTT.

The V and J genes are TRBV30 and TRBJ1-4, with 8 bases that match TRBD1. V shed 0 bases, J shed 8 bases, and the junction held 20 bases outside the gene matches. This CDR3 has 19 residues. CDR1 and CDR2 (germline): GTSNPN, SVGIG (reference sequence). Here the CDR3 reads CAWSVRGRGRKYGWEKLFF. In DNA form, the CDR3 reads TGTGCCTGGAGTGTACGAGGCAGGGGGCGAAAATATGGATGGGAAAAACTGTTTTTT.

V gene TRBV11-2 combines with J gene TRBJ1-2; D perhaps matches TRBD1 (5 bases). The CDR3 is made up of 12 amino acids. Per germline, CDR1 SGHAT and CDR2 FQNNGV. V lost 6 bases and J 8 bases, leaving 13 bases between the germline ends. DNA for the CDR3: TGTGCCAGCAGGCCAATCCCAGGGGGCTACACCTTC. It yields the protein CASRPIPGGYTF.

This sequence joins TRBV7-9 and TRBJ1-1; D uncertain. CDR1 is SEHNR and CDR2 is FQNEAQ in the germline V gene (reference sequence). The CDR3 covers 12 residues. With 11 bases removed from V and 0 bases from J, the gap between germline ends came to 10 bases. The CDR3 sequence is CAWSLMNTEAFF. In DNA, the CDR3 is TGTGCCTGGAGTCTGATGAACACTGAAGCTTTCTTT. Full variable domain (outside the CDR3, taken from reference TRBV7-9 and TRBJ1-1): DTGVSQNPRHKITKRGQNVTFRCDPISEHNRLYWYRQTLGQGPEFLTYFQNEAQLEKSRLLSDRFSAERPKGSFSTLEIQRTEQGDSAMYLCAWSLMNTEAFFGQGTRLTVV.

The chain combines TRBV6-5 with TRBJ2-7, with TRBD2 matching 12 bases. V was pared by 4 bases and J by 5 bases, with 6 bases of the junction left unmatched. The CDR3 sequence is 15 residues long. Germline CDR1 and CDR2: MNHEY and SVGAGI. In nucleotides, the CDR3 is TGTGCCAGCAGTTCCCTAGCGGGAGGGCCAAACGAGCAGTACTTC. Amino acid sequence: CASSSLAGGPNEQYF.

The chain employs TRBV5-1 and TRBJ1-1; D is unresolved. The V and J ends lost 4 bases and 3 bases respectively, with 13 bases between them. This CDR3 contains 14 residues. Germline V gene sequence: CDR1 SGHRS, CDR2 YFSETQ. CDR3 coding DNA: TGCGCCAGCAGCGAGACCGTGAAAGACACTGAAGCTTTCTTT. This codes for CASSETVKDTEAFF.

V usage is TRBV12-5 and J usage is TRBJ1-4; maybe TRBD1 (5 bases). Germline V gene data show CDR1 as LGHNT and CDR2 as FRNRAP. The CDR3 contains 14 residues. Between the trimmed V and J ends, which lost 5 bases and 3 bases, there was a span of 10 bases. CDR3 residues: CASGVGHPNEKLFF. CDR3 coding DNA: TGTGCTAGTGGTGTCGGACACCCTAATGAAAAACTGTTTTTT. The full variable domain, its missing parts supplied by reference TRBV12-5 and TRBJ1-4, is DARVTQTPRHKVTEMGQEVTMRCQPILGHNTVFWYRQTMMQGLELLAYFRNRAPLDDSGMPKDRFSAEMPDATLATLKIQPSEPRDSAVYFCASGVGHPNEKLFFGSGTQLSVL.

The chain couples TRBV30 to TRBJ1-1; 7 bases fit TRBD1. CDR1 GTSNPN and CDR2 SVGIG come from the germline V gene (reference sequence). The CDR3 consists of 11 residues. J gave up 7 bases and V 4 bases, and 3 bases lay outside the gene matches. The CDR3 region has the DNA TGTGCCTGGAATCGGACAGGTGAAGCTTTCTTT. Its protein is CAWNRTGEAFF.